Reported below is one T cell receptor beta chain. This record comes from a study of blood T cell repertoires in COVID-19. Study-wide context: Specimens from acute and convalescent COVID-19 originated in the United States, Italy and Spain.

Authors' processing steps: Using reference gene primer amplification, nucleated cell counts were estimated. Using immunoSEQ multiplex PCR, the repertoire was profiled, and TCRdb retains in-frame clones only, with some absent. The DNA gave D and trimming, while V, J and clone size come from that table. Seen here are roughly 150,000 clones, approximately 91% observed once, and the top ten hold about 5%. The length of the CDR3 is 15 residues. The ends lost 0 bases at V and 0 bases at J; junction bases unmatched: 1. Germline lookup yields CDR1 SGHTA and CDR2 FQGNSA. Patients from Seattle were sampled longitudinally, starting during active infection.

The sample taken for sequencing was peripheral blood. V is TRBV7-2 and J is TRBJ2-7; 8 nucleotides match TRBD2. The sequence came from a man aged 18 to 30 with COVID-19, enrolled during active disease. CDR3 bases: TGTGCCAGCAGCTTAGCGGCGGGGGGCTCCTACGAGCAGTACTTC. Amino acid sequence: CASSLAAGGSYEQYF.